These 13 T cell receptor beta chains originate from one sample sequenced in a study of early T cells in non-severe SARS-CoV-2 infection. One entry per CDR3 protein, called by TCRdb with MiXCR from the 5' RACE reads. The data hold just over 70,000 distinct CDR3 sequences, with approximately 12% observed a single time. The sample comprised whole blood. These receptors originate from an adult who was a healthcare worker with PCR-confirmed SARS-CoV-2 infection or an uninfected control (not recorded which).

This clonotype came up many times. V gene TRBV2 combines with J gene TRBJ2-7, with 7 bases aligning to TRBD1. V was clipped by 7 bases and J by 0 bases; unmatched bases: 3. This CDR3 spans 13 amino acids. The germline gives CDR1 SNHLY, CDR2 FYNNEI. The CDR3 DNA reads TGTGCCAGCACCGGACAGGTCTCCTACGAGCAGTACTTC. Translated: CASTGQVSYEQYF. Variable domain in full (rest from reference TRBV2 and TRBJ2-7): EPEVTQTPSHQVTQMGQEVILRCVPISNHLYFYWYRQILGQKVEFLVSFYNNEISEKSEIFDDQFSVERPDGSNFTLKIRSTKLEDSAMYFCASTGQVSYEQYFGPGTRLTVT.

The sample holds many counts of this clonotype. This chain uses TRBV28 with TRBJ1-4; D perhaps matches TRBD1 (5 bases). V lost 3 bases to trimming and J lost 3 bases, with 8 bases between them. This CDR3 comprises 14 residues. Per the germline V gene, CDR1 is MDHEN and CDR2 is SYDVKM. The CDR3 loop reads CASSFRAANEKLFF. The CDR3 coding sequence is TGTGCCAGCAGTTTCAGGGCTGCTAATGAAAAACTGTTTTTT. The full variable domain, with the rest looked up from reference TRBV28 and TRBJ1-4, is DVKVTQSSRYLVKRTGEKVFLECVQDMDHENMFWYRQDPGLGLRLIYFSYDVKMKEKGDIPEGYSVSREKKERFSLILESASTNQTSMYLCASSFRAANEKLFFGSGTQLSVL.

This clonotype was detected ten times or more. V is TRBV20-1 and J is TRBJ1-5; D unresolved. CDR1 and CDR2 (germline): DFQATT, SNEGSKA (reference sequence). The CDR3 loop spans 13 amino acids. V gave up 0 bases and J gave up 1 base, with 4 bases separating them. The CDR3 coding sequence is TGCAGTGCTAGAGATCACAGCAATCAGCCCCAGCATTTT. The encoded protein is CSARDHSNQPQHF.

This clonotype was counted many times. The chain joins TRBV18 to TRBJ2-7; D gene unclear. V was clipped by 3 bases and J by 0 bases, with 12 bases between them. Germline V gene lookup returns CDR1 KGHSH and CDR2 LQKENI. The CDR3 has 15 residues. Here the CDR3 DNA reads TGTGCCAGCTCACCGCCTACGCTGGCCTCCTACGAGCAGTACTTC. As protein: CASSPPTLASYEQYF.

A few counts support this clonotype. The chain uses TRBV27 and TRBJ2-1, with D hard to call. Germline-derived CDR1 and CDR2 are MNHEY and SMNVEV (reference sequence). This CDR3 is 11 amino acids long. V was pared by 3 bases and J by 10 bases, with 7 bases between. The DNA of the CDR3 is TGTGCCAGCAGTTTTGGGTCGGAGCAGTTCTTC. Amino acids: CASSFGSEQFF.

This clonotype was seen more than once but under ten times. This chain uses TRBV27 with TRBJ1-5; the D is unclear. V was clipped by 3 bases and J by 1 base, with 4 bases between them. In germline, CDR1 is MNHEY, CDR2 SMNVEV (reference sequence). The CDR3 is made up of 13 amino acids. The CDR3 region is CASSLTSNQPQHF. CDR3 DNA: TGTGCCAGCAGTTTGACAAGCAATCAGCCCCAGCATTTT.

This clonotype was recorded at least ten times. This chain links TRBV24-1 with TRBJ2-1, with D hard to call. Germline V gene data show CDR1 as KGHDR and CDR2 as SFDVKD. Trimming removed 3 bases from V and 4 bases from J, with 6 bases in between. The CDR3 sequence is 13 residues long. The CDR3: CATSDPGYNEQFF. The CDR3 nucleotides are TGTGCCACCAGTGATCCGGGTTACAATGAGCAGTTCTTC.

This clonotype occurred many times. The chain has TRBV20-1 and TRBJ2-7, with D possibly TRBD2 on 5 matching bases. CDR1 is DFQATT and CDR2 is SNEGSKA in the germline V gene (reference sequence). V lost 4 bases to trimming and J lost 4 bases, with 8 bases between them. The CDR3 totals 11 residues. Here the CDR3 reads CSAKRVYEQYF. The CDR3 DNA reads TGCAGTGCTAAGAGGGTTTACGAGCAGTACTTC.

The chain links TRBV29-1 to TRBJ2-7, with 8 bases identical to TRBD2. From germline, CDR1 is SQVTM and CDR2 ANQGSEA. The J segment lost 11 bases and the V segment lost 2 bases, leaving 8 bases of the junction unmatched. The CDR3 is 12 residues long. CDR3 nucleotide sequence: TGCAGCGTTGAAATCCGGGGGGGCCGTAAGTACTTC. Residues: CSVEIRGGRKYF.

Relative to its sample, this clonotype is medium-sized. The chain is built from TRBV30 and TRBJ2-1; 7 positions agree with TRBD1. The ends lost 8 bases at V and 0 bases at J; junction bases unmatched: 4. The germline gives CDR1 GTSNPN, CDR2 SVGIG (reference sequence). The CDR3 runs to 13 residues. The CDR3: CARRDSSYNEQFF. The DNA for the CDR3 is TGTGCCCGAAGGGACAGCTCCTACAATGAGCAGTTCTTC.

Ten or more counts support this clonotype. The V gene is TRBV7-9, the J gene TRBJ2-6, with 9 bases identical to TRBD1. V lost 5 bases to trimming and J lost 0 bases; unmatched junction nucleotides: 8. Germline loops: CDR1 SEHNR, CDR2 FQNEAQ (reference sequence). The CDR3 contains 18 residues. As DNA, the CDR3 is TGTGCCAGCAGCGTCGGGACAGGGTCGTTCTCTGGGGCCAACGTCCTGACTTTC. As protein: CASSVGTGSFSGANVLTF. The complete variable domain, with remaining parts taken from reference TRBV7-9 and TRBJ2-6, reads DTGVSQNPRHKITKRGQNVTFRCDPISEHNRLYWYRQTLGQGPEFLTYFQNEAQLEKSRLLSDRFSAERPKGSFSTLEIQRTEQGDSAMYLCASSVGTGSFSGANVLTFGAGSRLTVL.

This clonotype was recorded at least ten times. V usage is TRBV20-1 and J usage is TRBJ1-5; TRBD1 might be the D (6 bases). CDR1 and CDR2 from the germline V gene are DFQATT and SNEGSKA (reference sequence). V lost 6 bases and J lost 6, with 18 bases in between. This CDR3 spans 14 amino acids. The CDR3: CSAAGVAAGQPQHF. The CDR3 nucleotides read TGCAGTGCGGCAGGGGTGGCAGCGGGTCAGCCCCAGCATTTT.

Ten or more counts support this clonotype. The chain couples TRBV20-1 to TRBJ2-5; the match to TRBD2 covers 12 bases. The CDR3 contains 15 residues. V dropped 2 bases and J dropped 7; count of bases not matched to a gene: 8. Germline CDR1 is DFQATT and CDR2 is SNEGSKA (reference sequence). CDR3 sequence: CSARPSLAGGGTQYF. CDR3 DNA sequence: TGCAGTGCTAGACCCTCACTAGCGGGGGGAGGGACCCAGTACTTC.